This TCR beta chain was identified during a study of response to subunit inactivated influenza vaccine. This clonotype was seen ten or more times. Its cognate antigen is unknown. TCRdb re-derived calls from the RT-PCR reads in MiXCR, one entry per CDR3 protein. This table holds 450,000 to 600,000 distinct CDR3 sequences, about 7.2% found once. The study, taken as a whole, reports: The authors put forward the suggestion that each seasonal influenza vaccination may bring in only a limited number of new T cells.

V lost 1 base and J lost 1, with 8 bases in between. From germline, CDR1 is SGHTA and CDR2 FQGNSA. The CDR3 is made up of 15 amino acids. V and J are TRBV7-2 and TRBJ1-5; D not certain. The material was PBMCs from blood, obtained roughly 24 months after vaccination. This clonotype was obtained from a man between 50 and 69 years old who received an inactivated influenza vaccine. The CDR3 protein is CASSLVVSSNQPQHF. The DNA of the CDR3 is TGTGCCAGCAGCTTAGTCGTCAGCAGCAATCAGCCCCAGCATTTT.